This TCR beta chain is from a study of blood T cell repertoires in COVID-19. Study-wide background: Both acute and convalescent COVID-19 samples were obtained from the United States, Italy and Spain. Nucleic acid was either cDNA or gDNA, and it came from T cells, B-cell-depleted T cells, or PBMCs.

Authors' processing steps: Reference gene primer amplification gave estimated nucleated cell counts. Profiled with immunoSEQ multiplex PCR; TCRdb holds only in-frame clones, not every one. V and J calls and clone size are copied from that table; D and trimming were computed from the DNA. The sample shows about 34,000 clones, around three quarters of them seen only once. The CDR3 has 12 residues. Trimming took 3 bases from V and 7 from J, leaving 4 bases between them. From germline, CDR1 is MDHEN and CDR2 SYDVKM. This clone was counted many times. The J gene is TRBJ1-6, the V gene TRBV28; D remains unclear. The source material was peripheral blood. The clonotype comes from a woman in her sixties or seventies with acute or convalescent COVID-19. The CDR3 region has the DNA TGTGCCAGCAGTTTCGGGAATTCACCCCTCCACTTT. Protein sequence: CASSFGNSPLHF. Filled out from reference TRBV28 and TRBJ1-6, the complete variable domain reads DVKVTQSSRYLVKRTGEKVFLECVQDMDHENMFWYRQDPGLGLRLIYFSYDVKMKEKGDIPEGYSVSREKKERFSLILESASTNQTSMYLCASSFGNSPLHFGNGTRLTVT.